Reported below is one T cell receptor (beta chain). This record comes from a study of blood T cell repertoires in COVID-19. For the study at large: Sites across the United States, Italy and Spain contributed samples from acute and convalescent COVID-19. PBMCs, B-cell-depleted T cells, or T cells provided the cDNA or gDNA that made up the material.

Cohorts were assigned according to the clinical history that participants reported. Original analysis: The assay estimated nucleated cells by amplifying reference gene primers. Sequencing was performed with immunoSEQ multiplex PCR; in TCRdb, only in-frame clones are kept and a portion is missing. The V and J calls and clone size were taken over from that table, and D and trimming were inferred from the DNA. The data contain about 400,000 clones, 85% to 90% of them singletons. Germline values: CDR1 SEHNR, CDR2 FQNEAQ (reference sequence). With 2 bases removed from V and 8 bases from J, the gap between germline ends came to 6 bases. This CDR3 spans 12 amino acids.

The TCR sequence derives from a woman in her twenties or thirties who had recovered from COVID-19. Sequenced input: PBMCs or T cells enriched from blood (not recorded which). This chain connects TRBV7-9 to TRBJ2-2; D gene uncertain. The CDR3 bases are TGTGCCAGCAGCTTAACAGTAGGGGAGCTGTTTTTT. Encoded protein: CASSLTVGELFF. Supplemented by reference TRBV7-9 and TRBJ2-2, the full variable domain reads DTGVSQNPRHKITKRGQNVTFRCDPISEHNRLYWYRQTLGQGPEFLTYFQNEAQLEKSRLLSDRFSAERPKGSFSTLEIQRTEQGDSAMYLCASSLTVGELFFGEGSRLTVL.